The sequence of this T cell receptor (beta chain) was determined in a study of blood T cell repertoires in COVID-19. Study information: Sites across the United States, Italy and Spain contributed samples from acute and convalescent COVID-19. Nucleic acid was either cDNA or gDNA, and it came from T cells, B-cell-depleted T cells, or PBMCs.

Germline V CDR1 and CDR2: MNHEY, SVGAGI. This CDR3 contains 16 residues. J gave up 4 bases and V 0 bases, and 5 bases lay outside the gene matches. Details on this clone: The sample contains more than one DNA sequence encoding this CDR3.

As handled by the study authors: Nucleated cell counts were estimated from reference gene primer amplification. Sequencing was performed with immunoSEQ multiplex PCR; in TCRdb, only in-frame clones are kept and a portion is missing. That table is the source of V, J and clone size, and D and trimming were worked out from the DNA. The table records more than 120,000 clones, 85% of them present only once. The sequenced material came from peripheral blood. This chain uses TRBV6-5 with TRBJ2-2; 7 bases map to TRBD1. This sequence originates from a human donor with acute or convalescent COVID-19. The donor label of this sample is uncertain. The CDR3: CASSYSKGGVTGELFF. The CDR3, as DNA: TGTGCCAGCAGTTACTCGAAAGGGGGCGTCACCGGGGAGCTGTTTTTT.